These 21 T cell receptor beta chains were all obtained from the same sample, sequenced in a study of immune evolution from preneoplasia to lung adenocarcinoma. Data came from immunoSEQ multiplex PCR; TCRdb stores just in-frame clones and leaves some out. The table has 9,800 or so clones, just under 80% seen once. Source material: FFPE lung adenocarcinoma in situ tissue. The receptors were gathered from a person aged 80 or older with lung adenocarcinoma.

This clone was seen only once. The chain has TRBV18 and TRBJ2-3, with 7 bases matching TRBD1. CDR1 and CDR2 from the germline V gene are KGHSH and LQKENI. This CDR3 region has 12 residues. The V gene end was trimmed by 3 bases and the J gene end by 13 bases; junction bases not matched to a gene: 7. CDR3 sequence reads: CASSPVTGQEYF. The CDR3 DNA is TGTGCCAGCTCACCCGTGACAGGACAGGAGTATTTT. Full variable domain (remainder filled in from reference TRBV18 and TRBJ2-3): NAGVMQNPRHLVRRRGQEARLRCSPMKGHSHVYWYRQLPEEGLKFMVYLQKENIIDESGMPKERFSAEFPKEGPSILRIQQVVRGDSAAYFCASSPVTGQEYFGPGTRLTVL.

The chain joins TRBV7-9 to TRBJ1-4; 7 bases are shared with TRBD1. The junction had 5 bases not matched to a gene; V was cut back by 5 bases and J by 8 bases. This CDR3 spans 13 amino acids. The germline V gene encodes CDR1 SEHNR and CDR2 FQNEAQ (reference sequence). The CDR3 is CASSRDSEEKLFF. The CDR3 DNA is TGTGCCAGCAGCCGGGACAGTGAGGAAAAACTGTTTTTT.

This sequence joins TRBV2 and TRBJ1-2; 10 positions agree with TRBD1. After removal of 6 bases from V and 5 bases from J, the junction contained 6 bases not matched to a gene. CDR1 is SNHLY, CDR2 FYNNEI, per germline. The CDR3 has 14 amino acids. The CDR3 loop is CASSETGGGYGYTF. The CDR3 DNA sequence: TGTGCCAGCAGCGAGACAGGGGGCGGGTATGGCTACACCTTC.

The genes are TRBV6-5 and TRBJ1-1; TRBD1 aligns across 9 bases. V was clipped by 6 bases and J by 8 bases; unmatched bases: 7. Germline CDR1 MNHEY, CDR2 SVGAGI. This CDR3 has 13 residues. The CDR3 region is CASSGGQGIEAFF. CDR3 nucleotide sequence: TGTGCCAGCAGCGGCGGACAGGGGATAGAAGCTTTCTTT.

The V gene is TRBV7-8, the J gene TRBJ2-7; no definite D call. Trimming took 1 base from V and 2 from J, leaving 9 bases between them. Germline assignment: CDR1 SGHVS and CDR2 FQNEAQ. The CDR3 consists of 14 residues. For the CDR3, the DNA is TGTGCCAGCAGCTTAGGCAGCCATACCTACGAGCAGTACTTC. It yields the protein CASSLGSHTYEQYF.

The chain has TRBV6-1 and TRBJ1-1; D is undetermined. The germline gives CDR1 MNHNS, CDR2 SASEGT. V was cut by 10 bases and J by 4 bases, with 16 bases left in between. The CDR3 spans 13 residues. CDR3 region: CATSSGVATEAFF. CDR3 coding DNA: TGTGCCACCTCCAGCGGGGTGGCCACTGAAGCTTTCTTT.

Of note for this clone: Relative to the germline gene, one junction end is altered; a read error may explain this. The chain recombines TRBV18 with TRBJ1-4; D possibly corresponds to TRBD1 (5 bases). Germline CDR1 and CDR2: KGHSH and LQKENI. This CDR3 contains 16 residues. The CDR3 DNA reads as TGTGCCAGCTCACCAACAGGAGTAGGAACTAATGAAAAACTATTTTTT. Its translation: CASSPTGVGTNEKLFF.

The chain recombines TRBV10-3 with TRBJ2-3, with 9 bases matching TRBD2. The length of the CDR3 is 15 residues. The V and J ends lost 4 bases and 1 base, in that order; junction bases with no gene match: 3. Germline V gene lookup returns CDR1 ENHRY and CDR2 SYGVKD. This CDR3 is CAISGERGGTDTQYF. Written as DNA, the CDR3 is TGTGCCATCAGTGGGGAGCGGGGGGGCACAGATACGCAGTATTTT.

This clone has more than one count but fewer than ten. The chain has TRBV15 and TRBJ1-1; TRBD1 matches at 10 bases. This CDR3 region has 17 residues. Germline values: CDR1 LNHNV, CDR2 YYDKDF (reference sequence). Losses at the gene ends were 0 bases for V and 3 bases for J; bases not matched to a gene: 7. The CDR3 reads CATSRDLSGTGDTEAFF. As DNA, the CDR3 is TGTGCCACCAGCAGAGATCTGTCCGGGACAGGGGACACTGAAGCTTTCTTT.

The genes are TRBV6-5 and TRBJ1-5, with D possibly being TRBD1 (5 bases). This CDR3 comprises 14 residues. The ends were cut back, 2 bases at V and 6 bases at J, with 11 bases in the middle. Germline loops: CDR1 MNHEY, CDR2 SVGAGI. CDR3 sequence reads: CASSYGAGGQPQHF. For the CDR3, the DNA is TGTGCCAGCAGTTACGGGGCAGGAGGTCAGCCCCAGCATTTT.

This chain connects TRBV10-3 to TRBJ2-7; 10 bases match TRBD2. With 3 bases clipped from V and 3 bases from J, the junction kept 5 bases outside the gene matches. Germline CDR1 ENHRY, CDR2 SYGVKD. This CDR3 is built from 15 residues. The CDR3 spells CAISEGTSGDYEQYF. The CDR3 nucleotides are TGTGCCATCAGTGAAGGTACTAGCGGGGACTACGAGCAGTACTTC.

V is TRBV6-5 and J is TRBJ2-6; D gene unclear. The CDR3 length is 15 residues. CDR1 is MNHEY and CDR2 is SVGAGI in the germline V gene. V was cut by 2 bases and J by 1 base, with 6 bases left in between. Here the CDR3 reads CASSYRYSGANVLTF. CDR3 bases: TGTGCCAGCAGTTACAGGTATTCTGGGGCCAACGTCCTGACTTTC.

The chain links TRBV29-1 to TRBJ1-4, with TRBD1 matching 8 bases. The CDR3 is 13 amino acids. From germline, CDR1 is SQVTM and CDR2 ANQGSEA. J lost 8 bases, V lost 5 bases, and 7 bases had no gene match. The CDR3 here is CSVQRGTGEKLFF. DNA of the CDR3: TGCAGCGTTCAAAGGGGGACAGGCGAAAAACTGTTTTTT. Full variable domain (remainder filled in from reference TRBV29-1 and TRBJ1-4): SAVISQKPSRDICQRGTSLTIQCQVDSQVTMMFWYRQQPGQSLTLIATANQGSEATYESGFVIDKFPISRPNLTFSTLTVSNMSPEDSSIYLCSVQRGTGEKLFFGSGTQLSVL.

The gene calls are TRBV28 and TRBJ2-3; 7 positions agree with TRBD2. Germline V gene data show CDR1 as MDHEN and CDR2 as SYDVKM. CDR3 length: 15 residues. The V segment lost 5 bases and the J segment 3 bases; nucleotides outside the gene matches: 8. CDR3 in DNA: TGTGCCAGCAGTCAGCGGGGCGGACTAACAGATACGCAGTATTTT. Translated, it gives CASSQRGGLTDTQYF.

The chain employs TRBV7-3 and TRBJ1-5, with D unclear. The CDR3 extends over 13 amino acids. Trimming removed 2 bases from V and 4 bases from J, with 6 bases in between. The germline V gene has CDR1 SGHTA and CDR2 FQGTGA. The CDR3 is CASSLGPNQPQHF. For the CDR3, the DNA is TGTGCCAGCAGCTTAGGCCCTAATCAGCCCCAGCATTTT.

V gene TRBV14 combines with J gene TRBJ1-2; D ambiguous. This CDR3 contains 14 residues. Germline values: CDR1 SGHDN, CDR2 FVKESK. V dropped 1 base and J dropped 4 bases, with 10 bases sitting between them. The CDR3: CASSQGKVGYGYTF. Written as DNA, the CDR3 is TGTGCCAGCAGCCAAGGTAAGGTTGGCTATGGCTACACCTTC.

The chain couples TRBV30 to TRBJ1-6; D is uncertain. The V gene's germline CDR1 is GTSNPN and CDR2 SVGIG (reference sequence). Trimming removed 3 bases from V and 7 bases from J, with 16 bases in between. There are 15 residues in the CDR3. The CDR3 here is CAWSLGRTSNSPLHF. DNA for the CDR3: TGTGCCTGGAGCCTGGGCAGAACCTCGAATTCACCCCTCCACTTT.

The J gene is TRBJ1-5, the V gene TRBV6-6; D unresolved. CDR1 and CDR2 from the germline V gene are MNHNY and SVGAGI (reference sequence). The V end was cut by 10 bases, the J end by 3 bases, with 16 bases between. The CDR3 contains 14 residues. For the CDR3, the DNA is TGTGCCACCCGTGACACCGGGCTCAATCAGCCCCAGCATTTT. It is translated as CATRDTGLNQPQHF.

The rearrangement links TRBV5-4 to TRBJ1-4; 9 bases align to TRBD1. Germline CDR1 SGHNT, CDR2 YYREEE (reference sequence). With 2 bases clipped from V and 2 bases from J, the junction kept 4 bases outside the gene matches. CDR3 length equals 16 residues. Written as DNA, the CDR3 is TGTGCCAGCAGCTTACAGGGGGCTGGCACTAATGAAAAACTGTTTTTT. Amino acids: CASSLQGAGTNEKLFF.

This clone was detected only once. CDR3 in DNA: TGTGCCAGCAGCTTAGGGGGACCCACGAACACCGGGGAGCTGTTTTTT. Translated, it gives CASSLGGPTNTGELFF. The chain employs TRBV7-2 and TRBJ2-2; perhaps D is TRBD1 or TRBD2 (5 bases each). Trimming shortened V by 1 base and J by 0 bases, and 9 bases separated the two germline ends. Germline CDR1 reads SGHTA; CDR2 reads FQGNSA. The CDR3 loop spans 16 amino acids.

This clone was seen a handful of times. The rearrangement uses TRBV30 and TRBJ2-7; D not certain. Germline values: CDR1 GTSNPN, CDR2 SVGIG (reference sequence). The CDR3 totals 13 residues. Trimming shortened V by 6 bases and J by 2 bases, and 14 bases separated the two germline ends. CDR3 coding DNA: TGTGCCTGCGCCCGCGACTTAGCCTACGAGCAGTACTTC. Residues: CACARDLAYEQYF.